Listed here are 32 T cell receptor beta chains from one sample, sequenced in a study of cytomegalovirus exposure and HLA in healthy donors. 60 Vbeta and 13 Jbeta primers were used in PCR. TCRdb keeps only in-frame clones here, not all; method: immunoSEQ multiplex PCR. The data contain some 190,000 clones, roughly three quarters of them singletons. Sequencing was performed on PBMCs. These TCRs come from a young woman in good health and CMV-seronegative.

This chain connects TRBV11-2 to TRBJ2-1, with 7 bases matching TRBD2. This CDR3 is built from 17 residues. The J segment lost 1 base and the V segment lost 5 bases, leaving 11 bases of the junction unmatched. Germline lookup yields CDR1 SGHAT and CDR2 FQNNGV. The CDR3 loop is CASSLQFGSGSYNEQFF. The DNA for the CDR3 is TGTGCCAGCAGCCTCCAATTTGGTAGCGGGTCCTACAATGAGCAGTTCTTC.

This clone was found once. The chain is built from TRBV20-1 and TRBJ2-7; D not resolved. The germline V gene encodes CDR1 DFQATT and CDR2 SNEGSKA (reference sequence). The CDR3 sequence is 11 residues long. Trimming took off 4 bases at V and 2 bases at J, with 6 bases between the two ends. CDR3 residues: CSATTPYEQYF. The CDR3 region has the DNA TGCAGTGCTACGACTCCCTACGAGCAGTACTTC.

The chain has TRBV4-2 and TRBJ2-1; 8 nucleotides line up with TRBD2. Per germline, CDR1 LGHNA and CDR2 YNFKEQ. V lost 4 bases to trimming and J lost 8 bases; unmatched junction nucleotides: 7. The CDR3 loop spans 14 amino acids. The CDR3 DNA follows: TGTGCCAGCAGCCCAAACGGGAGGGGTCATGAGCAGTTCTTC. Translated: CASSPNGRGHEQFF.

The chain's CDR3 is CASSRLVSGVGDTQYF. Written as DNA, the CDR3 is TGTGCCAGCAGCCGCCTGGTGTCAGGGGTCGGAGATACGCAGTATTTT. The chain is built from TRBV7-9 and TRBJ2-3, with D possibly matching TRBD1 (6 bases). Trimming cost V 5 bases and J 5 bases, with 20 bases left between them. Germline V gives CDR1 SEHNR, CDR2 FQNEAQ (reference sequence). CDR3 length: 16 amino acids.

V is TRBV19 and J is TRBJ1-6; 7 bases match TRBD1. Germline values: CDR1 LNHDA, CDR2 SQIVND (reference sequence). This CDR3 contains 20 residues. V lost 2 bases, J lost 0 bases, and 13 bases stayed unmatched. This chain's CDR3 is CASSITGTARFSSYNSPLHF. The CDR3, as DNA: TGTGCCAGTAGTATAACCGGGACAGCGCGCTTTAGCTCCTATAATTCACCCCTCCACTTT.

V is TRBV6-1 and J is TRBJ1-5; 7 bases align to TRBD1. The V gene end was trimmed by 1 base and the J gene end by 4 bases; junction bases not matched to a gene: 1. CDR1 MNHNS and CDR2 SASEGT come from the germline V gene. The CDR3 covers 14 residues. The CDR3 DNA reads TGTGCCAGCAGTGAAGACAGGGGTAATCAGCCCCAGCATTTT. It codes for CASSEDRGNQPQHF.

This chain uses TRBV15 with TRBJ1-1; no firm D call. CDR3 length equals 14 residues. Germline CDR1 is LNHNV and CDR2 is YYDKDF (reference sequence). The V gene lost 9 bases and the J gene lost 5 bases, with 19 bases spanning the gap. CDR3 DNA sequence: TGTGCCACTAAACACGACACCGCTGGGACTGAAGCTTTCTTT. It encodes CATKHDTAGTEAFF.

The V and J genes are TRBV18 and TRBJ1-1; D is ambiguous. Trimming removed 3 bases at V and 5 bases at J, with 16 bases between. Germline-derived CDR1 and CDR2 are KGHSH and LQKENI. The CDR3 is 15 amino acids. CDR3 bases: TGTGCCAGCTCACCTGGACTAAGTCTGAGAACTGAAGCTTTCTTT. Protein: CASSPGLSLRTEAFF.

The chain employs TRBV4-1 and TRBJ2-7, with D tentatively TRBD2 (5 bases). The CDR3 runs 16 residues. V was clipped by 0 bases and J by 0 bases, with 12 bases between them. Germline-derived CDR1 and CDR2 are MGHRA and YSYEKL. CDR3 region: CASSQDNTGSSYEQYF. The DNA of the CDR3 is TGCGCCAGCAGCCAAGATAACACGGGGAGCTCCTACGAGCAGTACTTC.

This rearrangement joins TRBV29-1 to TRBJ1-1; 10 positions agree with TRBD1. The length of the CDR3 is 19 residues. V lost 0 bases, J lost 0 bases, and 13 bases stayed unmatched. Looked up from germline, CDR1 is SQVTM and CDR2 is ANQGSEA. The CDR3 here is CSVEDRLGTGEFLNTEAFF. CDR3 nucleotides: TGCAGCGTTGAAGATCGTTTAGGGACAGGGGAGTTCTTGAACACTGAAGCTTTCTTT.

This chain joins TRBV7-2 and TRBJ2-7; D perhaps matches TRBD1 (5 bases). The V and J ends lost 5 bases and 7 bases respectively, with 18 bases between them. Per the germline V gene, CDR1 is SGHTA and CDR2 is FQGNSA. There are 14 residues in the CDR3. The CDR3 loop reads CASSPRWGQTEQYF. The DNA for the CDR3 is TGTGCCAGCAGCCCACGTTGGGGCCAAACAGAGCAGTACTTC.

V is TRBV9 and J is TRBJ2-3, with 11 bases fitting TRBD2. Germline V gene lookup returns CDR1 SGDLS and CDR2 YYNGEE. This CDR3 has 15 residues. The trim removed 3 bases at V and 8 bases at J, leaving 8 bases unmatched. The chain's CDR3 is CASSERVAGGVTQYF. Written as DNA, the CDR3 is TGTGCCAGCAGCGAGAGGGTAGCGGGGGGGGTTACGCAGTATTTT. Supplemented by reference TRBV9 and TRBJ2-3, the full variable domain reads DSGVTQTPKHLITATGQRVTLRCSPRSGDLSVYWYQQSLDQGLQFLIQYYNGEERAKGNILERFSAQQFPDLHSELNLSSLELGDSALYFCASSERVAGGVTQYFGPGTRLTVL.

This chain links TRBV28 with TRBJ1-5, with TRBD1 matching 7 bases. V dropped 5 bases and J dropped 7; count of bases not matched to a gene: 8. From germline, CDR1 is MDHEN and CDR2 SYDVKM. The CDR3 contains 14 residues. For the CDR3, the DNA is TGTGCCAGCAGTCAGACAGGGCCTTGGCAGCCCCAGCATTTT. Encoded protein: CASSQTGPWQPQHF.

The chain has TRBV28 and TRBJ1-5; D remains ambiguous. Germline assignment: CDR1 MDHEN and CDR2 SYDVKM. The CDR3 contains 16 residues. Trimming removed 1 base from V and 5 bases from J, with 15 bases in between. CDR3 amino acids: CASSLFRQQKYQPQHF. In DNA, the CDR3 is TGTGCCAGCAGTTTATTCAGGCAGCAGAAATATCAGCCCCAGCATTTT.

Comment on this clone: Germline and junction disagree at one end, which may indicate a read error. J is TRBJ2-5 and V is TRBV7-9; D is possibly TRBD2 (5 bases). There are 14 residues in the CDR3. Germline lookup yields CDR1 SEHNR and CDR2 FQNEAQ (reference sequence). Written as DNA, the CDR3 is TGTTCCAGCAGCTTAGTAGCGACGCAAGAGACCCAGTACTTC. It translates to CSSSLVATQETQYF.

The genes are TRBV10-1 and TRBJ2-7, with TRBD1 as a possible D gene (5 bases). CDR3 length equals 14 residues. Germline assignment: CDR1 WNHNN and CDR2 SYGVQD (reference sequence). Trimming removed 0 bases at V and 4 bases at J, with 10 bases between. This CDR3 is CASSESGDFYEQYF. The DNA for the CDR3 is TGCGCCAGCAGTGAGTCAGGGGATTTTTACGAGCAGTACTTC.

The genes are TRBV28 and TRBJ2-7; 8 bases are a match to TRBD1. Per germline, CDR1 MDHEN and CDR2 SYDVKM. CDR3 length: 13 amino acids. V shed 7 bases and J 4 bases; nucleotides not matched to a gene: 6. Here the CDR3 DNA reads TGTGCCAGCATCCGGACAGGGTGGTACGAGCAGTACTTC. Translated, it gives CASIRTGWYEQYF.

The chain has TRBV28 and TRBJ2-7; a possible D gene is TRBD2 (6 bases). V lost 6 bases to trimming and J lost 3 bases, with 15 bases between them. Germline V gene sequence: CDR1 MDHEN, CDR2 SYDVKM. The CDR3 runs 14 residues. In nucleotides, the CDR3 is TGTGCCAGCAGGCCCGCGGGGATGATCTACGAGCAGTACTTC. Protein product: CASRPAGMIYEQYF.

The chain joins TRBV7-9 to TRBJ2-6, with TRBD1 as a possible D gene (6 bases). The CDR3 loop spans 16 amino acids. Germline assignment: CDR1 SEHNR and CDR2 FQNEAQ (reference sequence). Trimming shortened V by 4 bases and J by 3 bases, and 13 bases separated the two germline ends. The CDR3 DNA reads TGTGCCAGCAGCTCGACAGGTACCGGTGGGGCCAACGTCCTGACTTTC. Protein product: CASSSTGTGGANVLTF.

V gene TRBV6-1 combines with J gene TRBJ1-6; TRBD1 matches 9 bases. Germline assignment: CDR1 MNHNS and CDR2 SASEGT. This CDR3 contains 15 residues. The V and J ends lost 7 bases and 7 bases, in that order; junction bases with no gene match: 8. In DNA, the CDR3 is TGTGCCAGCACCATGTACGGGACAGGGAATTCACCCCTCCACTTT. Protein sequence: CASTMYGTGNSPLHF.

The rearrangement uses TRBV28 and TRBJ1-2; 8 nucleotides align to TRBD1. The CDR3 is made up of 14 amino acids. CDR1 is MDHEN and CDR2 is SYDVKM in the germline V gene. The ends lost 4 bases at V and 6 bases at J; junction bases unmatched: 7. The CDR3 DNA reads as TGTGCCAGCAGTTCCAGGGGGCCTTGGCATGGCTACACCTTC. It is translated as CASSSRGPWHGYTF.

V and J are TRBV25-1 and TRBJ1-2; D uncertain. With 5 bases removed from V and 0 bases from J, the gap between germline ends came to 10 bases. Germline-derived CDR1 and CDR2 are MGHDK and SYGVNS. This CDR3 spans 14 amino acids. The CDR3 nucleotides are TGTGCCAGCAGTCTGCCGATAGCTAACTATGGCTACACCTTC. Translated, it gives CASSLPIANYGYTF.

The rearrangement uses TRBV5-1 and TRBJ1-1; D ambiguous. V was cut by 0 bases and J by 2 bases, with 11 bases left in between. The CDR3 length is 15 residues. Germline values: CDR1 SGHRS, CDR2 YFSETQ. The CDR3: CASSLAQQKNTEAFF. CDR3 sequence (DNA): TGCGCCAGCAGCTTGGCCCAACAGAAAAACACTGAAGCTTTCTTT.

The V gene is TRBV28, the J gene TRBJ1-5; 7 positions match TRBD1. Losses at the gene ends were 7 bases for V and 1 base for J; bases not matched to a gene: 10. In germline, CDR1 is MDHEN, CDR2 SYDVKM. This CDR3 spans 16 amino acids. The CDR3 nucleotides read TGTGCCAGCATAAGGACAGGTGGAAGGAGCAATCAGCCCCAGCATTTT. Amino acids: CASIRTGGRSNQPQHF. Variable domain in full (rest from reference TRBV28 and TRBJ1-5): DVKVTQSSRYLVKRTGEKVFLECVQDMDHENMFWYRQDPGLGLRLIYFSYDVKMKEKGDIPEGYSVSREKKERFSLILESASTNQTSMYLCASIRTGGRSNQPQHFGDGTRLSIL.

The chain employs TRBV4-2 and TRBJ1-5; 8 nucleotides agree with TRBD1. Per germline, CDR1 LGHNA and CDR2 YNFKEQ. This CDR3 is built from 17 residues. With 4 bases clipped from V and 3 bases from J, the junction kept 11 bases outside the gene matches. The CDR3 DNA is TGTGCCAGCAGCCGCCAAGGACAGGGCCGAGACAATCAGCCCCAGCATTTT. It translates to CASSRQGQGRDNQPQHF.

V gene TRBV7-3 combines with J gene TRBJ2-3, with D perhaps matching TRBD2 (6 bases). Germline V lookup: CDR1 SGHTA, CDR2 FQGTGA. The CDR3 spans 15 residues. V lost 7 bases and J 2 bases, leaving 16 bases between the germline ends. CDR3 sequence: CASTPDGGDTDTQYF. In nucleotides, the CDR3 is TGTGCCAGCACCCCGGACGGGGGAGACACAGATACGCAGTATTTT.

The gene calls are TRBV27 and TRBJ2-1, with 8 positions matching TRBD2. CDR1 is MNHEY and CDR2 is SMNVEV in the germline V gene (reference sequence). This CDR3 is built from 14 residues. V dropped 8 bases and J dropped 2; count of bases not matched to a gene: 5. CDR3 in DNA: TGTGCCAGCTACGGGGGGGCCCCCTACAATGAGCAGTTCTTC. It codes for CASYGGAPYNEQFF.

The chain uses TRBV25-1 and TRBJ1-1; tentatively, D is TRBD1 (6 bases). V lost 5 bases, J lost 0 bases, and 22 bases lay in between. CDR3 length: 18 residues. Per the germline V gene, CDR1 is MGHDK and CDR2 is SYGVNS. CDR3: CASSSTIGQPTMNTEAFF. DNA of the CDR3: TGTGCCAGCAGTTCAACCATCGGACAGCCAACTATGAACACTGAAGCTTTCTTT.

In its sample, this clone was seen a few times. The rearrangement joins TRBV6-1 to TRBJ1-1; D remains ambiguous. Germline V gene data show CDR1 as MNHNS and CDR2 as SASEGT. This CDR3 comprises 12 residues. Trimming removed 5 bases at V and 3 bases at J, with 7 bases between. The DNA of the CDR3 is TGTGCCAGCAGTTCTAGTGACACTGAAGCTTTCTTT. This sequence encodes CASSSSDTEAFF.

The rearrangement joins TRBV27 to TRBJ2-2, with TRBD2 matching over 7 bases. With 6 bases clipped from V and 5 bases from J, the junction kept 9 bases outside the gene matches. Looked up from germline, CDR1 is MNHEY and CDR2 is SMNVEV (reference sequence). This CDR3 has 15 amino acids. CDR3 nucleotide sequence: TGTGCCAGCAGCTCTAGATTAGCGGGTACCGGGGAGCTGTTTTTT. It yields the protein CASSSRLAGTGELFF.

The V gene is TRBV11-2, the J gene TRBJ1-1; D gene ambiguous. V shed 5 bases and J shed 0 bases, with 10 bases lying between them. Germline V gene data show CDR1 as SGHAT and CDR2 as FQNNGV. The CDR3 length is 14 residues. The CDR3 is CASSPELMNTEAFF. The CDR3 region has the DNA TGTGCCAGCAGCCCTGAACTAATGAACACTGAAGCTTTCTTT. Based on the CDR3 plus reference TRBV11-2 and TRBJ1-1, the full variable domain is EAGVAQSPRYKIIEKRQSVAFWCNPISGHATLYWYQQILGQGPKLLIQFQNNGVVDDSQLPKDRFSAERLKGVDSTLKIQPAKLEDSAVYLCASSPELMNTEAFFGQGTRLTVV.

The J gene is TRBJ1-5, the V gene TRBV28; no clear D gene. This CDR3 is 17 amino acids long. The germline V gene encodes CDR1 MDHEN and CDR2 SYDVKM. The CDR3 nucleotides are TGTGGTGAAGGAGGCATCCTGTTAGAATATAGCAATCAGCCCCAGCATTTT. Translation gives CGEGGILLEYSNQPQHF.